This T cell receptor beta chain was sequenced during a study of early T cells in non-severe SARS-CoV-2 infection. TCRdb redid the calling of the 5' RACE reads with MiXCR, one entry per CDR3 protein. This table holds roughly 60,000 distinct CDR3 sequences, over 9.5% found once. Germline CDR1 LNHDA, CDR2 SQIVND (reference sequence). Trimming stripped 6 bases from V and 4 bases from J, with 26 bases between. The CDR3 consists of 18 residues. The source is an adult who was a healthcare worker with PCR-confirmed SARS-CoV-2 infection or an uninfected control (not recorded which). Sequencing input: whole blood. V and J are TRBV19 and TRBJ2-3, with D perhaps given as TRBD1 or TRBD2 (5 bases each). The CDR3, as DNA: TGTGCCAGTAGCCCTTCAGGTGGGGGTAGAGTTATGGCAGATACGCAGTATTTT. This sequence encodes CASSPSGGGRVMADTQYF.